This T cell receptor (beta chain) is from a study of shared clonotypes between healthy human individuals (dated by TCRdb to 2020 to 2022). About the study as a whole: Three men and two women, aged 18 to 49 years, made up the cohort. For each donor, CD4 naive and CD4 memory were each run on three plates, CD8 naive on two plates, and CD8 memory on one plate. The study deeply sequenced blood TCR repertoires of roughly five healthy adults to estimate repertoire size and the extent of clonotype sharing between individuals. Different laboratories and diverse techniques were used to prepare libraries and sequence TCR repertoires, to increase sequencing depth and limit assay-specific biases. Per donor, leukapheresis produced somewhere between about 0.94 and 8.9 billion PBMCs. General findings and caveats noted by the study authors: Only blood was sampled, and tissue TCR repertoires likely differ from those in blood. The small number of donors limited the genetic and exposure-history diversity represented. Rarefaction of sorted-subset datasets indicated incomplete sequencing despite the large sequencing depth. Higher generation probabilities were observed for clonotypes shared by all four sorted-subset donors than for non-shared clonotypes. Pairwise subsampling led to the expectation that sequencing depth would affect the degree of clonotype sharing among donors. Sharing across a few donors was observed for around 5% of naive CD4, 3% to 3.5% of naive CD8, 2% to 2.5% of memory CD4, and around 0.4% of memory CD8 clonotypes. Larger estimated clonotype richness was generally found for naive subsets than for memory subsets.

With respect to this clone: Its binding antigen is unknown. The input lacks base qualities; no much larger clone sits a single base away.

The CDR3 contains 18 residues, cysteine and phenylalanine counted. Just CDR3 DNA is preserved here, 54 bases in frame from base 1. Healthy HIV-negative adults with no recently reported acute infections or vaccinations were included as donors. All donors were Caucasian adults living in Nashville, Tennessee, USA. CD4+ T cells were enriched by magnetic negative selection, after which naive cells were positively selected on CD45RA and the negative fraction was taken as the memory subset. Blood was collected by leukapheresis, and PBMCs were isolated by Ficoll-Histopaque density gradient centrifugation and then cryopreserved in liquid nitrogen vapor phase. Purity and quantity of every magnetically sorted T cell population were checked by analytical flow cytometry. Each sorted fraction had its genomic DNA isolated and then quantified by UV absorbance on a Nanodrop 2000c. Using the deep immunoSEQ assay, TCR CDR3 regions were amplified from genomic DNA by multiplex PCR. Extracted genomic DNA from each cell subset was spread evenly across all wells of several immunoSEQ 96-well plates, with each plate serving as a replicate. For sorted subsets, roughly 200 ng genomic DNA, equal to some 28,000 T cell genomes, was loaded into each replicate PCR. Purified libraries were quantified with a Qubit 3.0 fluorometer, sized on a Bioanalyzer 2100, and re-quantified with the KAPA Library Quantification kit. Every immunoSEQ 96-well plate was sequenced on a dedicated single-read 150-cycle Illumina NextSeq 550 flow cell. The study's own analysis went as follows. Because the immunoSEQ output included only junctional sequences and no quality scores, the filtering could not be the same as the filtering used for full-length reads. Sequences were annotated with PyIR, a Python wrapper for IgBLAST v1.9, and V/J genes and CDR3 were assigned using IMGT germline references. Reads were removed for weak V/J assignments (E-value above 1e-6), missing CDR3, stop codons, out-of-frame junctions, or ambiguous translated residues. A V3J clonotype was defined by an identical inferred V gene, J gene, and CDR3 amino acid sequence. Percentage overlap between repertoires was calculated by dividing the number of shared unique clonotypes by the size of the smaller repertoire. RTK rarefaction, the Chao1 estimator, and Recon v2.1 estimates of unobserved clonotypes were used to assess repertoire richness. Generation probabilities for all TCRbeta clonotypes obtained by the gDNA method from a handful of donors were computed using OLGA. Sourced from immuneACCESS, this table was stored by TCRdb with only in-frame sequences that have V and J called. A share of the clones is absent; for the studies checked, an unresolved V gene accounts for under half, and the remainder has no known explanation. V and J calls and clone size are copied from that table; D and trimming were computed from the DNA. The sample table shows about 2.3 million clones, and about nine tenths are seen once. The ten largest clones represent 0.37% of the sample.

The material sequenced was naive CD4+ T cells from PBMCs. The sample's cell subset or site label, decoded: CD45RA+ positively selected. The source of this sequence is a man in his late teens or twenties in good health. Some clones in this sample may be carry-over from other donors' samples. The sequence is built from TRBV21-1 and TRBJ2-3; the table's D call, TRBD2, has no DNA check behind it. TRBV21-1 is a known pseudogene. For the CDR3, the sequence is CASSKRLAGGGEADTQYF. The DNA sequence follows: TGTGCCAGCAGCAAAAGACTAGCGGGAGGCGGTGAGGCAGATACGCAGTATTTT.